This T cell receptor beta chain was sequenced in a study of a mutant IDH1 vaccine in newly diagnosed glioma. Assay used: immunoSEQ multiplex PCR; TCRdb lists only in-frame clones, some missing. This sample has about 54,000 clones, with about 82% found just once. The time point: baseline, week 1 (first vaccination visit). The treatment here: pre-vaccination baseline after standard-of-care therapy. J gave up 2 bases and V 7 bases, and 7 bases lay outside the gene matches. Per germline, CDR1 MNHNY and CDR2 SVGAGI (reference sequence). This CDR3 spans 15 amino acids. The clonotype originates from a young man with glioma. V usage is TRBV6-6 and J usage is TRBJ1-4; 7 nucleotides agree with TRBD1. The sequenced sample was PBMCs, obtained from a glioma patient treated with radiotherapy, temozolomide or both. DNA of the CDR3: TGTGCCAGCATCGAACAGGGGTCCACTAATGAAAAACTGTTTTTT. Its protein is CASIEQGSTNEKLFF.